This is a list of T cell receptor beta chains from one sample in a study of blood T cell repertoires in COVID-19. Assay used: immunoSEQ multiplex PCR; TCRdb lists only in-frame clones, some missing. The data show 95,000 to 150,000 clones, with about 85% seen just once and roughly 27% held by the top ten. The sample consisted of peripheral blood. Every receptor here comes from a woman at least 80 years old with acute or convalescent COVID-19. The CDR3 runs from the conserved cysteine through the conserved F or W. Each record gives: J gene, V gene, clone size, D gene, CDR3 DNA, CDR3 protein. The D gene is left open where the match is weak. The size field is filled for only some rows; it gives once, few, many or a size class.

TRBJ1-1 | TRBV5-4 | - | - | TGTGCCAGCAGCTTGGAAAATGAGGACACTGAAGCTTTCTTT | CASSLENEDTEAFF
TRBJ1-5 | TRBV7-8 | - | - | TGTGCCAGCAGCTTAATGCGGGCAAGCAATCAGCCCCAGCATTTT | CASSLMRASNQPQHF
TRBJ2-1 | TRBV2 | - | TRBD2 | TGTGCCAGCAGTGAGGCTAGCGGCTCCTACAATGAGCAGTTCTTC | CASSEASGSYNEQFF
TRBJ1-5 | TRBV28 | - | TRBD1 | TGTGCCAGCAGTTTTCGGGACAGGGTGTCCCAGCCCCAGCATTTT | CASSFRDRVSQPQHF
TRBJ1-3 | TRBV9 | once | - | TGTGCCAGCAGCGTACTACAGGGCGGAAACACCATATATTTT | CASSVLQGGNTIYF
TRBJ2-7 | TRBV7-2 | - | - | TGTGCCAGCAGCTCCAACAGGGTTAGTTACGAGCAGTACTTC | CASSSNRVSYEQYF
TRBJ2-3 | TRBV5-1 | - | - | TGCGCCAGCAGCGCGGACAACACAGATACGCAGTATTTT | CASSADNTDTQYF
TRBJ2-1 | TRBV7-8 | - | TRBD1 | TGTGCCAGCAGCTCGTCAGGGGGCACGTACAATGAGCAGTTCTTC | CASSSSGGTYNEQFF
TRBJ2-1 | TRBV9 | - | - | TGTGCCAGCAGCGTAAAAGTGAGCTCCTACAATGAGCAGTTCTTC | CASSVKVSSYNEQFF
TRBJ1-4 | TRBV7-2 | once | - | TGTGCCAGCAGCTTAAGAGACAGTGAAAAACTGTTTTTT | CASSLRDSEKLFF
TRBJ2-3 | TRBV11-2 | few | TRBD2 | TGTGCCAGCAGCCTCGGACTAGCGGGGGGCTTCGGGGATACGCAGTATTTT | CASSLGLAGGFGDTQYF
TRBJ1-1 | TRBV2 | - | - | TGTGCCAGCACCGAGTCAGGACCGGGGGCTGAAGCTTTCTTT | CASTESGPGAEAFF
TRBJ2-5 | TRBV7-3 | - | - | TGTGCCAGCAGTTACACGATCCAAGAGACCCAGTACTTC | CASSYTIQETQYF
TRBJ2-7 | TRBV2 | - | TRBD1 | TGTGCCAGCAGTACTCCGGGACAGCCCTACGAGCAGTACTTC | CASSTPGQPYEQYF
TRBJ1-1 | TRBV29-1 | - | - | TGCAGCGCTCTCAGGGGGAACACTGAAGCTTTCTTT | CSALRGNTEAFF
TRBJ1-3 | TRBV7-6 | - | - | TGTGCCAGCAGCTTAGGGGGAGGAACAAGCTCTGGAAACACCATATATTTT | CASSLGGGTSSGNTIYF
TRBJ2-2 | TRBV19 | - | - | TGTGCCAGTAACACACAGACAGGCCGCTCCGGGGAGCTGTTTTTT | CASNTQTGRSGELFF